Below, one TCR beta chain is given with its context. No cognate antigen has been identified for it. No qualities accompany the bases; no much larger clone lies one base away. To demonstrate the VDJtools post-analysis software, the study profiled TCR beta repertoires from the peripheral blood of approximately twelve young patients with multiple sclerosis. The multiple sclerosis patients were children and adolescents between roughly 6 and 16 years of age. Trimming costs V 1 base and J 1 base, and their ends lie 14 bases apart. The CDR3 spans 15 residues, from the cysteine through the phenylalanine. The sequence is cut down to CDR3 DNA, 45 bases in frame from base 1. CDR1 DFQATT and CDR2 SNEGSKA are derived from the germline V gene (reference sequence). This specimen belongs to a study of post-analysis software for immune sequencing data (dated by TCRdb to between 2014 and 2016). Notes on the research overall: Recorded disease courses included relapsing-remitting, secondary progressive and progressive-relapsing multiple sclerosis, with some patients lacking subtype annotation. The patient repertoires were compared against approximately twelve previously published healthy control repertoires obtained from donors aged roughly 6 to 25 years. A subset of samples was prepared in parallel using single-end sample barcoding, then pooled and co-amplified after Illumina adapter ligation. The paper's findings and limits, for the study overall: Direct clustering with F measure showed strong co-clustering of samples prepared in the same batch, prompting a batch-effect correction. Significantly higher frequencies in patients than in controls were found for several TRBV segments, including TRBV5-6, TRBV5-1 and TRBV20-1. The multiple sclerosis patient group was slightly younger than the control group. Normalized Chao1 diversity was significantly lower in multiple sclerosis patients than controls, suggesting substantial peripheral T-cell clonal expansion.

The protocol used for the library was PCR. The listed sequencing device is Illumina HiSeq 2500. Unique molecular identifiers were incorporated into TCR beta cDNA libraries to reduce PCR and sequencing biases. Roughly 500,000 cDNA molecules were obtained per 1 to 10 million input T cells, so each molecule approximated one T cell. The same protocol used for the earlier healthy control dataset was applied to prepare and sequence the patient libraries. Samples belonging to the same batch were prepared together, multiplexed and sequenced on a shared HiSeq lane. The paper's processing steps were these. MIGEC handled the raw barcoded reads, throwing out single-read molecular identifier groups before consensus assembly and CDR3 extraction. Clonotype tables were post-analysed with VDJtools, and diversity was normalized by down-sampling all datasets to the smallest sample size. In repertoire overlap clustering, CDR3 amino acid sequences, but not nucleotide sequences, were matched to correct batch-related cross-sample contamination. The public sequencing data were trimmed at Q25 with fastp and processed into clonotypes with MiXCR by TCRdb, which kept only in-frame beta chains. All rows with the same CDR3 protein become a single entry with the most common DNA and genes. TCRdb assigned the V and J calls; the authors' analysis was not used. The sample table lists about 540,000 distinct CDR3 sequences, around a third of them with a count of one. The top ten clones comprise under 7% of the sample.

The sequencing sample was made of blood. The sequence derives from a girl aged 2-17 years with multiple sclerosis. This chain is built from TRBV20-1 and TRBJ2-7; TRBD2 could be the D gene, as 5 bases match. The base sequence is TGCAGTGCTAGAGGGTATGCGGGCGGATCCTACGAGCAGTACTTC. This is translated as CSARGYAGGSYEQYF.